The 16 T cell receptor beta chains below all came from one sample that was sequenced in a study of tissue T cells after allogeneic stem cell transplantation. The method was immunoSEQ multiplex PCR; TCRdb's version includes in-frame clones alone and lacks a portion of them. Of nearly 50,000 clones listed, around 73% are singletons. The sequencing sample was made of sorted cells pooled from one or two spleens. The receptors come from a pool of C57BL/6 mice in good health.

On this clone itself: Gene names and germline match the mouse. Coverage ceases 1 residue before the CDR3 finishes, and the germline J gene fills in the end. This rearrangement joins TRBV26 to TRBJ1-1; 9 bases line up with TRBD1. The germline V gene has CDR1 KGHPV and CDR2 FQNQEV (reference sequence). The CDR3 consists of 14 residues. Trimming took 2 bases from V and 5 from J; bases not matched to a gene: 3. CDR3 DNA (partial): TGTGCCAGCAGTCTGCACAGGGGGCGGACAGAAGTCTTC. Translating it yields CASSLHRGRTEVF. The entire CDR3 sequence reads CASSLHRGRTEVFF.

As for this clone: Gene and germline names: mouse. Within the sample, other DNA sequences also encode this same CDR3. CDR3 DNA, as far as it was read: TGCACCTGCAGTGCCGGGACAGGGAACGAAAGATTATTT. Residues: CTCSAGTGNERLF. The full CDR3 is CTCSAGTGNERLFF. The chain is built from TRBV1 and TRBJ1-4, with 9 bases aligning to TRBD1. The missing CDR3 end, 1 residue past where the read stops, is filled in from the germline J gene. The trim removed 3 bases at V and 5 bases at J, leaving 1 base unmatched. The V gene's germline CDR1 is NSQYPW and CDR2 LRSPGD (reference sequence). This CDR3 has 14 amino acids.

This clone appeared once. The gene names here belong to mouse. The read terminates 1 residue before the CDR3 end, so the remaining end is supplied by the germline J gene. The chain combines TRBV13-2 with TRBJ2-3, with 10 nucleotides matching TRBD2. J gave up 0 bases and V 2 bases, and 6 bases lay outside the gene matches. This CDR3 region has 17 residues. Germline CDR1 reads NNHNN; CDR2 reads SYGAGS (reference sequence). The CDR3 bases that were read are TGTGCCAGCGGTGAGTCCGGGACTGGGGTTAGTGCAGAAACGCTGTAT. Its protein product is CASGESGTGVSAETLY. The whole CDR3 sequence is CASGESGTGVSAETLYF.

Regarding this clone: The genes and germline here are from mouse. The sequenced part of the CDR3 DNA is TGTGCCAGCAGCCGAGGACAGGGAAACACAGAAGTCTTC. Protein: CASSRGQGNTEVF. The CDR3 in its entirety is CASSRGQGNTEVFF. V is TRBV5 and J is TRBJ1-1; 8 bases fit TRBD1. The read ends 1 residue before the CDR3 terminus; that terminus is restored from the germline J gene. The germline CDR1 and CDR2 sequences are LGHNA and YNLKQL (reference sequence). V shed 4 bases and J 1 base; nucleotides not matched to a gene: 2. The CDR3 extends over 14 amino acids.

Comment on this clone: Gene names are mouse gene names. This CDR3 reads CASSPGQGNAETLYF. The CDR3 bases that were read are TGTGCCAGCAGTCCGGGACAGGGGAATGCAGAAACGCTGTAT. The V and J genes are TRBV15 and TRBJ2-3; 10 positions agree with TRBD1. Read coverage stops 1 residue before the CDR3 terminus; the germline J gene supplies the remainder. CDR3 length: 15 amino acids. CDR1 SGHND and CDR2 FRSKSL come from the germline V gene. With V trimmed by 5 bases and J by 2 bases, 4 bases remained unmatched.

Only one count was recorded for this clone. Here the gene names and germline are mouse. The CDR3 goes on 1 residue after the read ends, and that part is filled in from the germline J gene. This chain connects TRBV31 to TRBJ2-3; 7 bases align to TRBD2. CDR1 is GKSSPN, CDR2 SITVG, per germline. V trimming: 0 bases; J trimming: 4 bases; junction bases outside the gene matches: 4. The CDR3 sequence is 14 residues long. The DNA read from the CDR3 is TGTGCCTGGAGTCTAACGGGGGGGACAGAAACGCTGTAT. This translates into CAWSLTGGTETLY. The CDR3 in full is CAWSLTGGTETLYF. Full variable domain (outside the CDR3, taken from reference TRBV31 and TRBJ2-3): AQTIHQWPVAEIKAVGSPLSLGCTIKGKSSPNLYWYWQATGGTLQQLFYSITVGQVESVVQLNLSASRPKDDQFILSTEKLLLSHSGFYLCAWSLTGGTETLYFGSGTRLTVL.

Of note for this clone: Any gene name here is a mouse gene name. The DNA ends 1 residue before the CDR3 does, and the rest of the CDR3 is filled in from the germline J gene. The rearrangement links TRBV13-3 to TRBJ2-2, with unresolved D. V was shortened by 3 bases and J by 0 bases, with 0 bases between the two germline ends. CDR1 NNHDY and CDR2 SYVADS come from the germline V gene. This CDR3 comprises 12 residues. CDR3 bases read: TGTGCCAGCAGTGCAAACACCGGGCAGCTCTAC. Protein product: CASSANTGQLY. The full CDR3 sequence reads CASSANTGQLYF.

A remark on this clone: The gene names here belong to mouse. The read finishes 1 residue shy of the CDR3 end, and the germline J gene is used to complete it. V gene TRBV20 combines with J gene TRBJ1-1, with 8 nucleotides matching TRBD1. The J segment lost 0 bases and the V segment lost 3 bases, leaving 6 bases of the junction unmatched. The CDR3 sequence is 15 residues long. CDR1 GFQATS and CDR2 STVNSAI come from the germline V gene. The CDR3 here is CGARQGVRANTEVFF. The sequenced CDR3 bases are TGTGGTGCTAGACAGGGGGTTCGAGCAAACACAGAAGTCTTC.

With regard to this clone: Mouse gene names apply. The CDR3 extends 1 residue past the end of the read, so its final part is completed from the germline J gene. V usage is TRBV4 and J usage is TRBJ1-2, with TRBD1 identical over 7 bases. The V segment lost 4 bases and the J segment 0 bases; nucleotides outside the gene matches: 2. CDR1 is LGHDT and CDR2 is YNNKQL in the germline V gene (reference sequence). The CDR3 sequence is 14 residues long. CDR3 amino acids: CASSFRGANSDYTF. The CDR3 DNA, read in part, is TGTGCCAGCAGCTTCAGGGGGGCAAACTCCGACTACACC.

This clone was seen a handful of times. Here the gene names and germline are mouse. The read terminates 1 residue before the CDR3 end, so the remaining end is supplied by the germline J gene. This rearrangement joins TRBV20 to TRBJ1-4; 9 nucleotides align to TRBD1. CDR1 is GFQATS and CDR2 is STVNSAI in the germline V gene. This CDR3 comprises 13 residues. V lost 3 bases and J lost 5; bases outside the gene matches: 1. This chain's CDR3 is CGARQGANERLFF. CDR3 DNA (partial): TGTGGTGCTAGACAGGGGGCGAACGAAAGATTATTT.

A note on this clone: The genes are named according to mouse. The read ends 1 residue before the CDR3 terminus; that terminus is restored from the germline J gene. The chain combines TRBV2 with TRBJ2-2, with 8 bases lining up with TRBD2. Germline V gene sequence: CDR1 LGHNA, CDR2 YSYQKL. This CDR3 spans 16 amino acids. V dropped 0 bases and J dropped 3; count of bases not matched to a gene: 3. The sequenced part of the CDR3 DNA is TGTGCCAGCAGCCAAGATCTGGGGGGTGACACCGGGCAGCTCTAC. Protein: CASSQDLGGDTGQLY. The whole CDR3 protein is CASSQDLGGDTGQLYF.

Note on this clone: Gene and germline names: mouse. The read halts 1 residue ahead of the CDR3 end, with the missing end drawn from the germline J gene. The V call is TRBV16, the J call TRBJ2-5; D not resolved. V was pared by 5 bases and J by 3 bases, with 9 bases between. There are 13 residues in the CDR3. Germline V gene lookup returns CDR1 SGHSA and CDR2 FRNQAP. CDR3 DNA (partial): TGTGCAAGCAGCCCCGGGTATCAAGACACCCAGTAC. It codes for CASSPGYQDTQY. The whole CDR3 reads CASSPGYQDTQYF.

On this clone itself: These gene names are mouse names. The read comes to an end 1 residue before the CDR3 does, leaving the germline J gene to fill in the end. This chain links TRBV13-2 with TRBJ2-2; possibly TRBD1 or TRBD2 for D (5 bases each). The germline V and J ends were trimmed by 5 bases and 1 base, with 6 bases remaining between them. This CDR3 has 13 residues. Germline V gene data show CDR1 as NNHNN and CDR2 as SYGAGS (reference sequence). The covered CDR3 bases are TGTGCCAGCGGGGGACGAAACACCGGGCAGCTCTAC. Its protein product is CASGGRNTGQLY. The full CDR3 protein reads CASGGRNTGQLYF.

As concerns this clone: Gene names are the mouse ones. The sequenced CDR3 bases are TGTGCCAGCGGTGATGCTCTGGGGAACTATGCTGAGCAGTTC. The encoded protein is CASGDALGNYAEQF. The entire CDR3 reads CASGDALGNYAEQFF. V gene TRBV13-2 combines with J gene TRBJ2-1; TRBD2 is a possible D gene (6 bases). The read comes to an end 1 residue before the CDR3 does, leaving the germline J gene to fill in the end. There are 15 residues in the CDR3. CDR1 and CDR2 (germline): NNHNN, SYGAGS (reference sequence). Trimming pared 0 bases from V and 1 base from J, leaving 8 bases between.

A word on this clone: Gene names denote mouse genes. The read comes to an end 1 residue before the CDR3 does, leaving the germline J gene to fill in the end. V usage is TRBV3 and J usage is TRBJ2-5; 12 bases align to TRBD2. CDR1 is SNHLY and CDR2 is FYNGKV in the germline V gene (reference sequence). The CDR3 is made up of 15 amino acids. V lost 5 bases, J lost 6 bases, and 6 bases stayed unmatched. The covered CDR3 bases are TGTGCCAGCAGCCGTGACTGGGGGGGCGCCGACACCCAGTAC. Translating gives CASSRDWGGADTQY. The whole CDR3 sequence is CASSRDWGGADTQYF.

This clone was seen a handful of times. The germline and genes are mouse ones. The read comes to an end 1 residue before the CDR3 does, leaving the germline J gene to fill in the end. This chain connects TRBV13-3 to TRBJ2-7, with 9 positions matching TRBD1. J lost 1 base, V lost 3 bases, and 2 bases had no gene match. Germline loops: CDR1 NNHDY, CDR2 SYVADS. CDR3 length: 14 amino acids. CDR3 residues: CASSAQGASYEQYF. The sequenced CDR3 bases are TGTGCCAGCAGTGCACAGGGGGCTTCCTATGAACAGTAC.